These 12 T cell receptor beta chains came from one sample sequenced in a study of blood T cell repertoires in COVID-19. Using immunoSEQ multiplex PCR, the repertoire was profiled, and TCRdb retains in-frame clones only, with some absent. The sample consists of approximately 110,000 clones, around four fifths of them appearing once. The sample was peripheral blood. These receptors were taken from a woman aged 40 to 50 with acute or convalescent COVID-19.

This clone has only one observation. This chain uses TRBV11-2 with TRBJ2-2; TRBD2 aligns across 12 bases. Losses at the gene ends were 2 bases for V and 4 bases for J; bases not matched to a gene: 8. The CDR3 consists of 18 residues. The germline CDR1 and CDR2 sequences are SGHAT and FQNNGV. CDR3 in DNA: TGTGCCAGCAGCTTATTAGTACTAGCGGGGGGTGCCACCGGGGAGCTGTTTTTT. It codes for CASSLLVLAGGATGELFF.

This rearrangement joins TRBV4-3 to TRBJ1-6, with a tentative D call TRBD1 (6 bases). Germline V gene lookup returns CDR1 LGHNA and CDR2 YSLEER. This CDR3 spans 14 amino acids. V lost 1 base and J lost 13, with 14 bases in between. Written as DNA, the CDR3 is TGCGCCAGCAGCCAAGGCCGACAGGACGTCCCCCTCCACTTT. It specifies CASSQGRQDVPLHF.

The CDR3 region has the DNA TGTGCCAGCAGACGCGCCCCCGAGGCCGCCTACGAGCAGTACTTC. This sequence encodes CASRRAPEAAYEQYF. The V and J genes are TRBV6-6 and TRBJ2-7, with D hard to call. Germline loops: CDR1 MNHNY, CDR2 SVGAGI (reference sequence). The CDR3 sequence is 15 residues long. V was pared by 6 bases and J by 2 bases, with 17 bases between.

The chain has TRBV5-1 and TRBJ2-1; 14 bases are shared with TRBD2. This CDR3 is 19 amino acids long. Per the germline V gene, CDR1 is SGHRS and CDR2 is YFSETQ. V was clipped by 5 bases and J by 5 bases; unmatched bases: 15. The CDR3 sequence: CASRLLPGLAGERDNEQFF. DNA of the CDR3: TGCGCCAGCAGGCTATTACCGGGACTAGCGGGGGAGCGGGACAATGAGCAGTTCTTC. Variable domain in full (rest from reference TRBV5-1 and TRBJ2-1): KAGVTQTPRYLIKTRGQQVTLSCSPISGHRSVSWYQQTPGQGLQFLFEYFSETQRNKGNFPGRFSGRQFSNSRSEMNVSTLELGDSALYLCASRLLPGLAGERDNEQFFGPGTRLTVL.

A single count supports this clone. The chain recombines TRBV19 with TRBJ1-5; the D gene is possibly TRBD1 (6 bases). CDR3 length equals 16 residues. Germline V gene data show CDR1 as LNHDA and CDR2 as SQIVND (reference sequence). The V end was cut by 5 bases, the J end by 9 bases, with 23 bases between. CDR3 DNA: TGTGCCAGTAGTCTAAGGCACCGGGACACCAGTCGGCCCCAGCATTTT. Translation gives CASSLRHRDTSRPQHF.

The genes are TRBV7-6 and TRBJ2-1; unclear D gene. Trimming cost V 3 bases and J 4 bases, with 7 bases left between them. From germline, CDR1 is SGHVS and CDR2 FNYEAQ. There are 13 residues in the CDR3. CDR3 amino acids: CASSFQAYNEQFF. In nucleotides, the CDR3 is TGTGCCAGCAGCTTCCAAGCATACAATGAGCAGTTCTTC.

V is TRBV9 and J is TRBJ2-1; 8 bases are a match to TRBD2. V lost 2 bases to trimming and J lost 8 bases; unmatched junction nucleotides: 9. CDR3 length: 15 amino acids. Germline-derived CDR1 and CDR2 are SGDLS and YYNGEE. This CDR3 is CASSVSAGDVYEQFF. CDR3 bases: TGTGCCAGCAGCGTTTCAGCGGGGGATGTCTATGAGCAGTTCTTC.

The chain recombines TRBV5-6 with TRBJ1-6; TRBD1 might be the D (5 bases). Germline assignment: CDR1 SGHDT and CDR2 YYEEEE. This CDR3 spans 15 amino acids. V was cut by 0 bases and J by 8 bases, with 12 bases left in between. The CDR3 loop is CASSLDPGFDSPLHF. The DNA of the CDR3 is TGTGCCAGCAGCTTGGACCCAGGGTTTGATTCACCCCTCCACTTT.

This clone showed up just a few times. V is TRBV27 and J is TRBJ1-2; D gene uncertain. Trimming cost V 7 bases and J 0 bases, with 12 bases left between them. This CDR3 has 14 amino acids. The germline gives CDR1 MNHEY, CDR2 SMNVEV (reference sequence). The CDR3 loop reads CASTAYNSNYGYTF. CDR3 coding DNA: TGTGCCAGCACCGCCTATAATTCTAACTATGGCTACACCTTC.

The rearrangement links TRBV5-1 to TRBJ1-2; D uncertain. The CDR3 consists of 15 residues. V lost 0 bases, J lost 1 base, and 10 bases lay in between. The germline CDR1 and CDR2 sequences are SGHRS and YFSETQ. CDR3 bases: TGCGCCAGCAGCTTGGCCGGGAGCGATAACTATGGCTACACCTTC. Amino acid sequence: CASSLAGSDNYGYTF.

The V gene is TRBV9, the J gene TRBJ1-6; D is unresolved. The CDR3 spans 16 residues. The V gene's germline CDR1 is SGDLS and CDR2 YYNGEE. Trimming pared 0 bases from V and 7 bases from J, leaving 14 bases between. CDR3 region: CASSVAKNAGNSPLHF. The DNA for the CDR3 is TGTGCCAGCAGCGTAGCCAAGAATGCCGGGAATTCACCCCTCCACTTT.

The CDR3 sequence is CASSPGYDDSPLHF. The CDR3 DNA sequence: TGTGCCAGCAGCCCCGGGTATGACGATTCACCCCTCCACTTT. The V call is TRBV7-8, the J call TRBJ1-6, with D uncertain. CDR3 length: 14 amino acids. Germline values: CDR1 SGHVS, CDR2 FQNEAQ. V lost 5 bases and J 8 bases, leaving 13 bases between the germline ends.